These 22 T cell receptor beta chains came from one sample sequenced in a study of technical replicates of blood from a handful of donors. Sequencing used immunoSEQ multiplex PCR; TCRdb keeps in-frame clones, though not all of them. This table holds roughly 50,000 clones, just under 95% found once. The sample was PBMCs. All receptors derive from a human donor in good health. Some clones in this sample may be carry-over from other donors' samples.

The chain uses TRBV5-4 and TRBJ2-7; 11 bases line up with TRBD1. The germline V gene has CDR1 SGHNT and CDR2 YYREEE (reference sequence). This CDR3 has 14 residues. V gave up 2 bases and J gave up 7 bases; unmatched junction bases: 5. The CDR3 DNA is TGTGCCAGCAGCTTTGGGACAGGGGGGTGGGAGCAGTACTTC. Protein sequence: CASSFGTGGWEQYF.

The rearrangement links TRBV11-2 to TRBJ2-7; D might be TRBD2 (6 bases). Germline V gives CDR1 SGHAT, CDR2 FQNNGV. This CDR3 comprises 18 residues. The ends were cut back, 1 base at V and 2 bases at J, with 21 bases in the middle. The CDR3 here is CASSLAPSTGAKAYEQYF. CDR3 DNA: TGTGCCAGCAGCTTAGCTCCCTCTACGGGAGCGAAAGCCTACGAGCAGTACTTC.

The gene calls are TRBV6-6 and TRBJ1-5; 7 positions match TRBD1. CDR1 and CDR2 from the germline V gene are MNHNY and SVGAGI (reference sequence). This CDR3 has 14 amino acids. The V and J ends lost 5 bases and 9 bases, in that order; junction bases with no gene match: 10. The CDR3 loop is CASSGQVLGGPQHF. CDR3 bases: TGTGCCAGCAGTGGACAGGTTCTTGGGGGGCCCCAGCATTTT.

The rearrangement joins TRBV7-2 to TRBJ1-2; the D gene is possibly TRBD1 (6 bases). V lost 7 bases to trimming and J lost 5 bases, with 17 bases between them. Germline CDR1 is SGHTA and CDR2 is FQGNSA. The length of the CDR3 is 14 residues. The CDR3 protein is CASKGGVLGYGYTF. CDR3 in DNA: TGTGCCAGCAAGGGGGGGGTCTTGGGGTATGGCTACACCTTC.

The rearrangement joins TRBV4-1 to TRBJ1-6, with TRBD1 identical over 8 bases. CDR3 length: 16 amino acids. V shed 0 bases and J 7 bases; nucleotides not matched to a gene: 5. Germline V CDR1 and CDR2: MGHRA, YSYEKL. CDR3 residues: CASSQETGTGNSPLHF. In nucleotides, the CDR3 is TGCGCCAGCAGCCAAGAGACGGGGACAGGAAATTCACCCCTCCACTTT.

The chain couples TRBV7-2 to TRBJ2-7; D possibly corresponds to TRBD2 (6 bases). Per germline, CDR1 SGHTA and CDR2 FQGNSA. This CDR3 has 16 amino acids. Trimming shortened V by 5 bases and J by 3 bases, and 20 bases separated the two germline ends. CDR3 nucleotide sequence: TGTGCCAGCAGCCCCAACACCTTGGGACTGAACTACGAGCAGTACTTC. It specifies CASSPNTLGLNYEQYF. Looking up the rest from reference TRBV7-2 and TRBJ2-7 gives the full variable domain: GAGVSQSPSNKVTEKGKDVELRCDPISGHTALYWYRQSLGQGLEFLIYFQGNSAPDKSGLPSDRFSAERTGGSVSTLTIQRTQQEDSAVYLCASSPNTLGLNYEQYFGPGTRLTVT.

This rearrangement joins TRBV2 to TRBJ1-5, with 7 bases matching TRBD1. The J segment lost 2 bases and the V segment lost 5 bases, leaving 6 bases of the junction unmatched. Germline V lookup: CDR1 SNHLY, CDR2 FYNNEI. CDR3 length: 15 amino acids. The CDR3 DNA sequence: TGTGCCAGCAGTACGACAGGGAGAGGCAATCAGCCCCAGCATTTT. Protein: CASSTTGRGNQPQHF.

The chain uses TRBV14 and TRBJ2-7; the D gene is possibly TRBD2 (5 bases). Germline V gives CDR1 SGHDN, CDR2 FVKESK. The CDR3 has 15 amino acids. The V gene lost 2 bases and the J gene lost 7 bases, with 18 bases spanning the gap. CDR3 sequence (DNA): TGTGCCAGCAGCCAACCCAGCGGTCTCGGTAGAGAGCAGTACTTC. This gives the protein CASSQPSGLGREQYF. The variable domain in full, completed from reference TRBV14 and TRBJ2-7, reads EAGVTQFPSHSVIEKGQTVTLRCDPISGHDNLYWYRRVMGKEIKFLLHFVKESKQDESGMPNNRFLAERTGGTYSTLKVQPAELEDSGVYFCASSQPSGLGREQYFGPGTRLTVT.

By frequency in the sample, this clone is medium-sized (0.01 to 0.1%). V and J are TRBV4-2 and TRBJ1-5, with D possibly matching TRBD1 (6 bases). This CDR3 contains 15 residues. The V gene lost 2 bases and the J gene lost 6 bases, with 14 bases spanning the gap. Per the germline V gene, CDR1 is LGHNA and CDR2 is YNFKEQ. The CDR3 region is CASSQNLGASQPQHF. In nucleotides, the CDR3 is TGTGCCAGCAGCCAAAATTTGGGGGCGAGTCAGCCCCAGCATTTT.

The CDR3 sequence: CASSFSGSSGDTQYF. As DNA, the CDR3 is TGTGCCAGCAGCTTTTCCGGGAGTTCTGGAGATACGCAGTATTTT. This chain connects TRBV11-2 to TRBJ2-3, with D possibly being TRBD2 (6 bases). CDR1 SGHAT and CDR2 FQNNGV come from the germline V gene. The CDR3 sequence is 15 residues long. The V and J ends lost 3 bases and 5 bases respectively, with 15 bases between them.

In DNA form, the CDR3 reads TGTGCCAGTAGTATGGTCAGGGCTAATGAAAAACTGTTTTTT. It encodes CASSMVRANEKLFF. This chain uses TRBV19 with TRBJ1-4; tentatively, D is TRBD1 (5 bases). This CDR3 has 14 residues. V was shortened by 3 bases and J by 3 bases, with 8 bases between the two germline ends. Germline CDR1 is LNHDA and CDR2 is SQIVND (reference sequence).

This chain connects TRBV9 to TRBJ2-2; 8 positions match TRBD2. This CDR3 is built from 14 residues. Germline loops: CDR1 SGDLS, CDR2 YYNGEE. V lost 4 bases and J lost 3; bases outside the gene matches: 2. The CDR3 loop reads CASSLGLDTGELFF. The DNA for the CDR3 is TGTGCCAGCAGCTTGGGACTAGACACCGGGGAGCTGTTTTTT.

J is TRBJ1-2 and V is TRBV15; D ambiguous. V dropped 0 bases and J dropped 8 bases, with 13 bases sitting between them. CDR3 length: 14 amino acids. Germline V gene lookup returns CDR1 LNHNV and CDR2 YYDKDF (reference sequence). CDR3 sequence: CATSRDRSGVGYTF. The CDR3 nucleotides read TGTGCCACCAGCAGAGATCGGAGCGGGGTGGGCTACACCTTC.

As DNA, the CDR3 is TGTGCCACCAGCAGAGATGTGGCTTCTGGGGCCAACGTCCTGACTTTC. This sequence encodes CATSRDVASGANVLTF. The gene calls are TRBV15 and TRBJ2-6, with D unclear. CDR1 is LNHNV and CDR2 is YYDKDF in the germline V gene (reference sequence). This CDR3 spans 16 amino acids. The V end was cut by 0 bases, the J end by 1 base, with 7 bases between.

The CDR3, as DNA: TGTGCCAGCAGCAAGACCGGGACTACTACAGATACGCAGTATTTT. Its protein is CASSKTGTTTDTQYF. The chain has TRBV7-2 and TRBJ2-3; 7 bases align to TRBD2. Losses at the gene ends were 5 bases for V and 3 bases for J; bases not matched to a gene: 8. The CDR3 has 15 residues. Germline V gene lookup returns CDR1 SGHTA and CDR2 FQGNSA.

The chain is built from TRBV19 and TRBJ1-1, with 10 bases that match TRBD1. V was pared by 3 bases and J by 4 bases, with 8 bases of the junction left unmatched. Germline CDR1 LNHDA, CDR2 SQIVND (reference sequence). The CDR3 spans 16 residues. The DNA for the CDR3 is TGTGCCAGTAGTATTAAGACAGGGGGCGGTGGCACTGAAGCTTTCTTT. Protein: CASSIKTGGGGTEAFF.

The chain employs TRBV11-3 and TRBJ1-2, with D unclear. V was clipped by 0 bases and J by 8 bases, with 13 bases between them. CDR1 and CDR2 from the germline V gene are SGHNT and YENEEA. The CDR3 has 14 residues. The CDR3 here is CASSLDTRSLGYTF. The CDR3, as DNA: TGTGCCAGCAGCTTAGACACTAGGTCGCTAGGCTACACCTTC. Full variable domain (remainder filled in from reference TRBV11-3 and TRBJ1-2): EAGVVQSPRYKIIEKKQPVAFWCNPISGHNTLYWYLQNLGQGPELLIRYENEEAVDDSQLPKDRFSAERLKGVDSTLKIQPAELGDSAVYLCASSLDTRSLGYTFGSGTRLTVV.

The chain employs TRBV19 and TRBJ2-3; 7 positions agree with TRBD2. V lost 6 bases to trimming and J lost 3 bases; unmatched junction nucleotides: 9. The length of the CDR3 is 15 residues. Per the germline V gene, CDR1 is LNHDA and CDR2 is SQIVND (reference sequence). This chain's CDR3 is CASSLSLASTDTQYF. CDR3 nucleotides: TGTGCCAGTAGCCTGTCACTAGCGAGTACAGATACGCAGTATTTT.

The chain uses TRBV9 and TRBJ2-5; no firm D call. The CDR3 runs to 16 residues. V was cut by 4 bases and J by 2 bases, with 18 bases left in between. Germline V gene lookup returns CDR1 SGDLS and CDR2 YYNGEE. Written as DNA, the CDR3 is TGTGCCAGCAGCTCCCGCACGTCTGGCGGTCAAGAGACCCAGTACTTC. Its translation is CASSSRTSGGQETQYF.

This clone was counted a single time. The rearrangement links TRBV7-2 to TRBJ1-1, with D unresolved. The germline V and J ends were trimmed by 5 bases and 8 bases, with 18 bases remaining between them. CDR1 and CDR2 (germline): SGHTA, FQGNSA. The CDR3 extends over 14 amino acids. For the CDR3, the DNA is TGTGCCAGCAGCCCAGACATATCTTATCCGGAAGCTTTCTTT. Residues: CASSPDISYPEAFF.

CDR3 DNA: TGTGCCAGCAGCCGCCGGGGGGCCTATGGCTACACCTTC. It encodes CASSRRGAYGYTF. The chain links TRBV5-4 to TRBJ1-2; tentatively, D is TRBD1 (6 bases). CDR1 is SGHNT, CDR2 YYREEE, per germline (reference sequence). Between the trimmed V and J ends, which lost 4 bases and 4 bases, there was a span of 11 bases. The CDR3 length is 13 residues.

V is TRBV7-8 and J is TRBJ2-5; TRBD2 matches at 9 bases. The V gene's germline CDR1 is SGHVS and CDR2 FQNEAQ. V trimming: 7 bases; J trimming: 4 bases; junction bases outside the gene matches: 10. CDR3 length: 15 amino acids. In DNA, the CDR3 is TGTGCCAGCATCGGGCTAGCGGGATTTGCAGAGACCCAGTACTTC. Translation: CASIGLAGFAETQYF.